This T cell receptor (beta chain) was found in a study of CD8+CD57+ T cells in acquired aplastic anemia. The overall study: DNA recovered from sorted CD4+ and CD8+ cells had a mean of approximately 3 ug.

Notes on this clonotype: Its antigen is as yet unknown.

It was patients with CD8+CD57+ cell expansion by flow cytometry who were chosen for sequencing. Each patient carried a diagnosis of severe acquired aplastic anemia. Per germline, CDR1 SGHDN and CDR2 FVKESK. The CDR3 runs to 13 residues. V was cut by 4 bases and J by 1 base, with 7 bases left in between. Regarding the study as a whole: Patients and healthy controls showed no significant CD8+ Simpson's diversity difference. Patients and controls had in common 25 to 30 CD8+ CDR3 sequences.

The template for TCR beta VDJ and CDR3 sequence profiling was genomic DNA. TCRdb ran MiXCR on the reads and lists one entry per CDR3 protein. This table has roughly 220,000 distinct CDR3 sequences, about 60% appearing once. Material for sequencing was sorted CD4+, CD8+, or CD8+CD57+ T cells (not recorded which) from PBMCs. This clonotype was obtained from a human donor with aplastic anemia. This chain links TRBV14 with TRBJ1-2, with no clear D. CDR3: CASSRDNNYGYTF. CDR3 nucleotide sequence: TGTGCCAGCAGCCGAGACAATAACTATGGCTACACCTTC.